The clone carrying this T cell receptor beta chain was recorded once. CDR1 and CDR2 (germline): MNHNS, SASEGT. V shed 1 base and J shed 7 bases, with 7 bases lying between them. The CDR3 is 12 residues long. The source of the sample is a study of blood T cell repertoires in COVID-19. Study-wide context: The United States, Italy and Spain supplied acute and convalescent COVID-19 samples. In each case, the material was cDNA or gDNA derived from T cells, B-cell-depleted T cells, or PBMCs.

Source study methods: Reference gene primer amplification gave nucleated cell count estimates. Sequencing used immunoSEQ multiplex PCR; TCRdb keeps in-frame clones, though not all of them. That table is the source of V, J and clone size, and D and trimming were worked out from the DNA. Of about 100,000 clones detected, more than 75% appear once; the ten largest clones hold 13%. The chain is built from TRBV6-1 and TRBJ2-5; TRBD2 is a possible D gene (5 bases). What was sequenced was peripheral blood. The sequence was obtained from a human donor in a cohort sampled during active COVID-19. CDR3 nucleotides: TGTGCCAGCAGTGAAGAGCGGCGGACCCAGTACTTC. Residues: CASSEERRTQYF.